This passage covers 14 T cell receptor beta chains from one sample sequenced in a study of cytomegalovirus exposure and HLA in healthy donors. The PCR contained 60 Vbeta and 13 Jbeta primers. The table came from immunoSEQ multiplex PCR; TCRdb's copy has only in-frame clones and leaves some out. The data show 200,000 to 250,000 clones, more than 80% seen once. Material: PBMCs. Every receptor here comes from a man in his thirties or forties in good health and CMV-seronegative.

A note on this clone: The germline gene is not matched at one end of the junction; a read error may be the cause. The chain combines TRBV27 with TRBJ2-6; TRBD1 matches 7 bases. The CDR3 has 18 amino acids. CDR1 and CDR2 (germline): MNHEY, SMNVEV (reference sequence). CDR3 nucleotide sequence: TGTGCCAGCAGTTTCGTGGCACAGGGGTCCGACGGGGCCAGCGTCCTGACTTTC. It specifies CASSFVAQGSDGASVLTF.

This clone was observed a single time. V usage is TRBV9 and J usage is TRBJ2-5, with TRBD2 matching over 7 bases. J gave up 0 bases and V 4 bases, and 9 bases lay outside the gene matches. Germline lookup yields CDR1 SGDLS and CDR2 YYNGEE. The CDR3 spans 16 residues. The CDR3, as DNA: TGTGCCAGCAGCCCGCGGGGGACTACTTACCAAGAGACCCAGTACTTC. Amino acid sequence: CASSPRGTTYQETQYF.

V is TRBV29-1 and J is TRBJ2-7, with 7 nucleotides matching TRBD1. This CDR3 has 12 amino acids. Looked up from germline, CDR1 is SQVTM and CDR2 is ANQGSEA. V dropped 6 bases and J dropped 2; count of bases not matched to a gene: 4. The CDR3 bases are TGCAGCGTCCGGGACAGTCCCTACGAGCAGTACTTC. Its protein is CSVRDSPYEQYF.

The chain links TRBV19 to TRBJ1-2, with D uncertain. This CDR3 contains 14 residues. CDR1 and CDR2 (germline): LNHDA, SQIVND (reference sequence). V shed 3 bases and J shed 4 bases, with 12 bases lying between them. CDR3 DNA sequence: TGTGCCAGTAGTATCCCACCACGAGGCTATGGCTACACCTTC. Translation gives CASSIPPRGYGYTF.

This chain links TRBV10-2 with TRBJ2-7; TRBD2 matches at 7 bases. Germline values: CDR1 WSHSY, CDR2 SAAADI. V shed 6 bases, J shed 0 bases, and the junction held 11 bases outside the gene matches. The CDR3 has 16 residues. The CDR3 loop is CASRGDLGGFSYEQYF. The CDR3, as DNA: TGCGCCAGCAGGGGTGACCTGGGAGGGTTCTCCTACGAGCAGTACTTC.

This clone is a singleton in its sample. The final CDR3 position lacks the conserved phenylalanine or tryptophan, pointing to a likely read error. This rearrangement joins TRBV6-5 to TRBJ2-3, with D possibly TRBD1 on 5 matching bases. The CDR3 has 12 amino acids. Looked up from germline, CDR1 is MNHEY and CDR2 is SVGAGI. Deletions cut 10 bases from V and 4 bases from J, with 12 bases between. In DNA form, the CDR3 reads TGTGCCACCCAAGCAGGGCCAGATACGCAGTATCTT. Translated: CATQAGPDTQYL.

The chain couples TRBV7-3 to TRBJ2-3; D is perhaps TRBD1 (5 bases). Germline CDR1 SGHTA, CDR2 FQGTGA. This CDR3 contains 13 residues. Trimming left V 3 bases short and J 8 bases short, with 12 bases between. The CDR3 DNA follows: TGTGCCAGCAGCTTGACAGAACTCGGTACGCAGTATTTT. Translated, it gives CASSLTELGTQYF. The entire variable domain, with the rest obtained from reference TRBV7-3 and TRBJ2-3, is as follows: GAGVSQTPSNKVTEKGKYVELRCDPISGHTALYWYRQSLGQGPEFLIYFQGTGAADDSGLPNDRFFAVRPEGSVSTLKIQRTERGDSAVYLCASSLTELGTQYFGPGTRLTVL.

V gene TRBV6-6 combines with J gene TRBJ1-4; the D is unclear. V lost 3 bases, J lost 5 bases, and 13 bases lay in between. CDR1 MNHNY and CDR2 SVGAGI come from the germline V gene (reference sequence). This CDR3 has 15 amino acids. CDR3 loop: CASSYVSGGNEKLFF. The DNA for the CDR3 is TGTGCCAGCAGTTATGTGTCGGGTGGGAATGAAAAACTGTTTTTT.

The rearrangement uses TRBV2 and TRBJ1-5; tentatively, D is TRBD1 (5 bases). CDR1 and CDR2 (germline): SNHLY, FYNNEI. This CDR3 contains 15 residues. V lost 4 bases and J lost 7, with 17 bases in between. The CDR3 sequence: CASSAGLGGRQPQHF. CDR3 DNA: TGTGCCAGCAGTGCCGGATTGGGGGGAAGGCAGCCCCAGCATTTT. The whole variable domain, filled in from reference TRBV2 and TRBJ1-5, reads EPEVTQTPSHQVTQMGQEVILRCVPISNHLYFYWYRQILGQKVEFLVSFYNNEISEKSEIFDDQFSVERPDGSNFTLKIRSTKLEDSAMYFCASSAGLGGRQPQHFGDGTRLSIL.

On this clone itself: A read error may account for a junction end that differs from germline. Other DNA variants within this sample encode the same CDR3. The chain uses TRBV18 and TRBJ1-5, with 12 bases lining up with TRBD1. The germline CDR1 and CDR2 sequences are KGHSH and LQKENI. The CDR3 totals 16 residues. CDR3 in amino acids: CASSPGTGGRDQPQHF. The CDR3 DNA follows: TGCGCCAGCTCACCCGGGACAGGGGGCAGGGATCAGCCCCAGCATTTT.

The CDR3 DNA reads TGTGCCGCCGGGGGTAGCGGGGGAACAGATACGCAGTATTTT. As protein: CAAGGSGGTDTQYF. V gene TRBV10-3 combines with J gene TRBJ2-3; 9 bases align to TRBD2. Germline values: CDR1 ENHRY, CDR2 SYGVKD. The J segment lost 3 bases and the V segment lost 11 bases, leaving 9 bases of the junction unmatched. The CDR3 covers 14 residues.

The rearrangement joins TRBV25-1 to TRBJ2-7, with TRBD1 identical over 9 bases. The V segment lost 10 bases and the J segment 5 bases; nucleotides outside the gene matches: 18. Germline values: CDR1 MGHDK, CDR2 SYGVNS. The CDR3 is 16 residues long. This CDR3 is CATRPDVTGGENEQYF. As DNA, the CDR3 is TGTGCCACCCGGCCAGACGTTACAGGGGGCGAGAACGAGCAGTACTTC.

V gene TRBV5-6 combines with J gene TRBJ1-2, with D possibly being TRBD1 (6 bases). In germline, CDR1 is SGHDT, CDR2 YYEEEE. The ends were cut back, 0 bases at V and 0 bases at J, with 9 bases in the middle. This CDR3 region has 15 residues. The CDR3 DNA reads TGTGCCAGCAGCTTGGGGACAGCCACTAACTATGGCTACACCTTC. Protein: CASSLGTATNYGYTF. The full variable domain, with the rest looked up from reference TRBV5-6 and TRBJ1-2, is DAGVTQSPTHLIKTRGQQVTLRCSPKSGHDTVSWYQQALGQGPQFIFQYYEEEERQRGNFPDRFSGHQFPNYSSELNVNALLLGDSALYLCASSLGTATNYGYTFGSGTRLTVV.

The V gene is TRBV14, the J gene TRBJ2-3; unclear D gene. Deletions cut 0 bases from V and 1 base from J, with 5 bases between. This CDR3 has 14 amino acids. The germline V gene has CDR1 SGHDN and CDR2 FVKESK. In DNA, the CDR3 is TGTGCCAGCAGCCAAGAGAGCCGCACAGATACGCAGTATTTT. This gives the protein CASSQESRTDTQYF.